This TCR beta chain was profiled in a study of blood T cell repertoires in COVID-19. Study processing details: By means of reference gene primer amplification, nucleated cell counts were estimated. Generated by immunoSEQ multiplex PCR, the TCRdb table keeps only in-frame clones and is missing some. That table gives V, J and clone size, and the DNA gave D and trimming. This repertoire shows 200,000 to 300,000 clones, about 79% found once; its top ten account for around 9.6%. The sample was peripheral blood. The TCR originated in a woman of 80 years or more with acute or convalescent COVID-19.

This CDR3 is CASSLRGTGADLNEQFF. CDR3 sequence (DNA): TGTGCCAGCAGCTTAAGAGGGACAGGGGCGGACTTGAATGAGCAGTTCTTC. The rearrangement links TRBV7-2 to TRBJ2-1, with 10 bases fitting TRBD1. J lost 7 bases, V lost 2 bases, and 11 bases had no gene match. The CDR3 is 17 amino acids. Germline-derived CDR1 and CDR2 are SGHTA and FQGNSA.